This T cell receptor (beta chain) was obtained from a study of CD8+ T cells in alopecia areata. Study overall: Treatment comprised oral tofacitinib, 5 to 10 mg twice daily, in treated patients. Severity among treated patients was scored by the percentage of scalp area affected. Findings and caveats of the study: Compared with mice, patients displayed less clear TCR sharing, possibly for HLA-related reasons.

With V trimmed by 1 base and J by 7 bases, 6 bases remained unmatched. CDR3 length: 16 amino acids. CDR1 is SGHTA, CDR2 FQGNSA, per germline. Sequencing relied on a cDNA template that was reverse transcribed from extracted RNA. Sequenced by immunoSEQ multiplex PCR; TCRdb stores in-frame clones only, minus some. The sample yields 200,000 or so clones, 58% seen once. As to treatment: oral pan-JAK inhibitor, 5-10 mg twice daily. Collected material from alopecia areata patients comprised lesional scalp punch biopsies and peripheral blood. This clone was recorded a few times. The antigen remains unidentified.

V and J are TRBV7-2 and TRBJ2-1; TRBD2 aligns across 11 bases. The source material was CD4+ T cells sorted from blood, sampled at week 24, from a patient treated with tofacitinib. The sequence was obtained from a human donor with alopecia areata. CDR3 DNA sequence: TGTGCCAGCAGCTTAGAAGGGACTAGCGGCCGTAATGAGCAGTTCTTC. Amino acids: CASSLEGTSGRNEQFF.